This T cell receptor (beta chain) was captured in a study of OX40 agonist ivuxolimab in advanced cancers. As for the study more broadly: Ivuxolimab was an agonistic, fully human IgG2 monoclonal antibody directed against OX40 (CD134), a costimulatory receptor. Intravenous ivuxolimab was administered to patients every 2 weeks at six dose levels: 0.01, 0.1, 0.3, 1.5, 3 and 10 mg/kg. Among the 52 dose-escalation patients, about 19 had hepatocellular carcinoma, approximately 15 melanoma, 9 renal cell carcinoma and 9 head and neck cancer. A male proportion of around 81% and a mean age of around 60 years, ranging from 23 to 79, were recorded for the dose-escalation cohort. Patients were allowed to have had prior anti-PD-1, anti-PD-L1 or anti-CTLA-4 therapy, and 40% to 45% of the dose-escalation patients had previously received checkpoint inhibitors. Partial responses occurred in three dose-escalation patients, of whom one had hepatocellular carcinoma and two had cutaneous melanoma. The point of sequencing TCRbeta in the periphery was to test whether ivuxolimab changed TCR sequence diversity and drove clonal T-cell expansion. The paper reports the monotherapy dose-escalation portion (N of about 50 patients) of the phase I ivuxolimab trial.

The investigation overall reported the following: Low levels of normalized T-cell clonal expansion were also seen in some nonresponding patients. In the 0.1-3.0 mg/kg groups, partial responders had among the lowest normalized peripheral clonal expansion, particularly in CD8+ T cells. After ivuxolimab, more expanded clones were found on average in CD8+ T cells than in CD4+ T cells. At doses from 0.1 to 3.0 mg/kg, clonal expansion was seen in both CD4+ and CD8+ blood T cells between baseline and week 6. Antigen specificity was not determined for the clonally expanded peripheral T cells.

V and J lose 4 bases and 0 bases, and a span of 14 bases separates them. From the cysteine through the phenylalanine, the CDR3 covers 15 amino acids. Of the read, only the CDR3 DNA is kept; its 45 bases are in frame from base 1. Reading the germline V gene gives CDR1 SGHRS and CDR2 YFSETQ. For sequencing of the TCRbeta CDR3 region, genomic DNA was extracted from the sorted cells. The immunoSEQ Assay was used to sequence the TCRbeta CDR3 regions. What TCRdb holds here is the immuneACCESS table cut down to in-frame rearrangements. Part of the clones is not present; checked against another copy, under half of the missing clones reflect an unresolved V gene, and the others are unexplained. Across this sample there are 55,000 or so clones, with around 86% seen only once. Clones ranked in the top ten supply approximately 15% of the sample. This clone was picked up a small number of times. Its antigen is currently not known. No base quality values were provided; no much bigger clone lies one nucleotide off.

The trial excluded patients who had a history of autoimmune disease or who were on systemic immunosuppression. In every dose cohort, peripheral blood was drawn for TCR sequencing at baseline, cycle 4 day 1, and cycle 7 day 1. The samples were taken from a phase I, first-in-human, multicenter, open-label dose-escalation trial of ivuxolimab. The trial enrolled adults with locally advanced or metastatic head and neck squamous cell, hepatocellular, melanoma or renal cell carcinoma. CD4+ and CD8+ T cells were sorted separately from peripheral blood before TCR sequencing. This specimen was CD4+ or CD8+ T cells sorted from blood, taken in a trial of the OX40 agonist ivuxolimab. The sequence derives from an adult with an advanced solid tumor such as melanoma, head and neck, liver or kidney cancer. Here the chain combines TRBV5-1 and TRBJ2-7; too little of a D gene remains to name it. CDR3 reads: CASSPTGRSSYEQYF. The DNA sequence is as follows: TGCGCCAGCAGCCCGACTGGCAGGAGCTCCTACGAGCAGTACTTC.